In this sample, the clone carrying this T cell receptor beta chain turned up many times. Its antigen is currently unknown. Unique molecular identifiers were added to individual cDNA molecules. In TCRdb, the 5' RACE reads were re-called with MiXCR into one record per CDR3 protein. The profile shows over 45,000 distinct CDR3 sequences, approximately 5.6% of them singletons. The sample is drawn from a study of early T cells in non-severe SARS-CoV-2 infection. General study results and limits: Matching against VDJdb likely underestimated virus-specific expansions, favoring anti-spike CD8.

Germline CDR1 reads DFQATT; CDR2 reads SNEGSKA (reference sequence). The trim removed 1 base at V and 6 bases at J, leaving 5 bases unmatched. CDR3 length: 13 amino acids. The J gene is TRBJ2-7, the V gene TRBV20-1, with 8 bases identical to TRBD2. Sequences were obtained from whole blood. The receptor was isolated from an adult who was a healthcare worker with PCR-confirmed SARS-CoV-2 infection or an uninfected control (not recorded which). The CDR3 sequence is CSARGQRGIEQYF. CDR3 bases: TGCAGTGCTAGAGGCCAGCGGGGGATCGAGCAGTACTTC.